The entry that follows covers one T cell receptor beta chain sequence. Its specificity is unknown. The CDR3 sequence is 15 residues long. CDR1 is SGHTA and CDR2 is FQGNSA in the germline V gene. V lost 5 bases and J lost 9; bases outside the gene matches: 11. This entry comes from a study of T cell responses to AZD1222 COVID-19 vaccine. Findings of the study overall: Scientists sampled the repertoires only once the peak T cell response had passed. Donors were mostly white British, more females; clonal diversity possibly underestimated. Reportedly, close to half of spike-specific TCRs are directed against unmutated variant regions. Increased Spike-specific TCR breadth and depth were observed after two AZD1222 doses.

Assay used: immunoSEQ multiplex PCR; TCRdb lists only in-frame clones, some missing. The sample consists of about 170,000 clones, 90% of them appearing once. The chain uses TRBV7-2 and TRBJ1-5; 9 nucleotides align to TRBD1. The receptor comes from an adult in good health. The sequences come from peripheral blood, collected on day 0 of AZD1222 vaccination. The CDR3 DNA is TGTGCCAGCAGCGTAGGACAGGGGTCGGGGAGGCCCCAGCATTTT. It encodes CASSVGQGSGRPQHF.